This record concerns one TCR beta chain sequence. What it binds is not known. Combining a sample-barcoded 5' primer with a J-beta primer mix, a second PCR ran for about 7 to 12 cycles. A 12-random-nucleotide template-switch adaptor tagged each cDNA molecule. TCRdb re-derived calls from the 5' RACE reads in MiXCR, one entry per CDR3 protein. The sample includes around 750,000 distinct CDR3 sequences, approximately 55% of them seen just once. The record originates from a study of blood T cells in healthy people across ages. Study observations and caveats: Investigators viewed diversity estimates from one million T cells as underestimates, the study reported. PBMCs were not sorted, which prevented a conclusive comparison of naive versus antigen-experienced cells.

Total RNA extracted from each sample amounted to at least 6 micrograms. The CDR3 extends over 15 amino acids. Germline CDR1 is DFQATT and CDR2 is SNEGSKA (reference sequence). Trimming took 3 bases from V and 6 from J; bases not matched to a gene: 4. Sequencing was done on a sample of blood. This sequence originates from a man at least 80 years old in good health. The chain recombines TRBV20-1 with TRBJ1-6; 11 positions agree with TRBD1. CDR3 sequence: CSASFGTGGNSPLHF. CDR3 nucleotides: TGCAGTGCTAGTTTCGGGACAGGGGGTAATTCACCCCTCCACTTT.